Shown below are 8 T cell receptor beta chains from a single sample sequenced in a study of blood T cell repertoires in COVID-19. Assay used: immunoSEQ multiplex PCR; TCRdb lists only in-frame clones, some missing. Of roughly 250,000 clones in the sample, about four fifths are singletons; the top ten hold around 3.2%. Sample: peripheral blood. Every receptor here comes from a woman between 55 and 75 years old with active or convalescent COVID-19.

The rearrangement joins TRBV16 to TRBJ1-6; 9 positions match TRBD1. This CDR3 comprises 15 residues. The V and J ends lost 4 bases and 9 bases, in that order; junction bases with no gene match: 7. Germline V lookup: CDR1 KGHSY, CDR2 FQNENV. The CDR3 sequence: CASSPEGQGSSPLHF. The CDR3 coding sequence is TGTGCCAGCAGCCCCGAGGGACAGGGTAGTTCACCCCTCCACTTT.

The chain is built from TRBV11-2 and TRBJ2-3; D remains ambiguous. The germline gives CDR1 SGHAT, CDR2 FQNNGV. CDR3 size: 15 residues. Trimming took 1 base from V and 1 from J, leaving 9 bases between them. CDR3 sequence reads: CASSLAPWRTDTQYF. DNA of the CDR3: TGTGCCAGCAGCTTAGCCCCCTGGCGCACAGATACGCAGTATTTT.

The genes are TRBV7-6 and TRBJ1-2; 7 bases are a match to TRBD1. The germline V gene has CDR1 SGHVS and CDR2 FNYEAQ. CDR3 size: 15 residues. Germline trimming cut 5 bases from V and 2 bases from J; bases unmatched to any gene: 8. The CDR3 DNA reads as TGTGCCAGCAGCCCCGGGACAGAATTAAACTATGGCTACACCTTC. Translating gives CASSPGTELNYGYTF.

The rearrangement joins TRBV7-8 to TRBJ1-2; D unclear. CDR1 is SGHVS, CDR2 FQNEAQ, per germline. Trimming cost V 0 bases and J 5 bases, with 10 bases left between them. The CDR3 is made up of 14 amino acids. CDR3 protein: CASSLAPWRYGYTF. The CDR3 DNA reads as TGTGCCAGCAGCTTAGCCCCCTGGAGGTATGGCTACACCTTC.

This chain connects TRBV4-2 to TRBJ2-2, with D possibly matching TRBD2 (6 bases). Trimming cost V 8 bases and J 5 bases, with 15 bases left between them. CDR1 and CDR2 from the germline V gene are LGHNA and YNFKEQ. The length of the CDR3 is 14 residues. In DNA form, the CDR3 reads TGTGCCAGCCGAGCGGCGGGGTCGACCGGGGAGCTGTTTTTT. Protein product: CASRAAGSTGELFF.

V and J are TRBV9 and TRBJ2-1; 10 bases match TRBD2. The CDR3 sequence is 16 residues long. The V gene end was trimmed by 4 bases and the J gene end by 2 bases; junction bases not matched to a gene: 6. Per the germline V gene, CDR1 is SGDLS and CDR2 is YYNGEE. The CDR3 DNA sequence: TGTGCCAGCAGCAAACCAAGCGGGGGGGCCTACAATGAGCAGTTCTTC. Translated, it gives CASSKPSGGAYNEQFF.

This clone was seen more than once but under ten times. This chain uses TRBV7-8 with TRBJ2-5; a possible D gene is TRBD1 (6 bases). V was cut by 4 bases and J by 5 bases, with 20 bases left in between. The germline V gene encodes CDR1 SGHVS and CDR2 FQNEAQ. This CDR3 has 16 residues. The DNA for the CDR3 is TGTGCCAGCAGCTCGTACAGGGTGGGGCTAGGCGAGACCCAGTACTTC. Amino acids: CASSSYRVGLGETQYF. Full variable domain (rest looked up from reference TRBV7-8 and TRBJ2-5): GAGVSQSPRYKVAKRGQDVALRCDPISGHVSLFWYQQALGQGPEFLTYFQNEAQLDKSGLPSDRFFAERPEGSVSTLKIQRTQQEDSAVYLCASSSYRVGLGETQYFGPGTRLLVL.

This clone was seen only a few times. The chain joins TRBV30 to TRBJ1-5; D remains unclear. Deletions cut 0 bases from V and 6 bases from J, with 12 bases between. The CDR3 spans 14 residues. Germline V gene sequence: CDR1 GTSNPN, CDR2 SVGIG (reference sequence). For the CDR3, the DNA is TGTGCCTGGAGTGTAAGAGGGATTGGTCAGCCCCAGCATTTT. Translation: CAWSVRGIGQPQHF.